This is a list of T cell receptor beta chains from one sample in a study of CD8 T cells in ankylosing spondylitis. TCRdb processed the 5' RACE reads anew with MiXCR; each CDR3 protein has one entry. The table records some 340,000 distinct CDR3 sequences, about 15% of them present only once. Sample: blood, either unsorted or a sorted T cell fraction (not recorded which). These receptors were taken from a male donor with ankylosing spondylitis or in good health (not recorded which). Both conserved end residues are part of each CDR3. D genes are given only for firm matches. Clone size, where shown, is once, few, many, or a class for clones that have expanded.

size,D,V,J,DNA,CDR3
.,.,TRBV6-9,TRBJ2-1,TGTGCCAGCAGTTTGTTAGCTTTTGAGCAGTTCTTC,CASSLLAFEQFF
few,TRBD1,TRBV12-3/TRBV12-4,TRBJ2-3,TGTGCCAGCAGTCAAGGAGGACAGGGGGGTACGCAGTATTTT,CASSQGGQGGTQYF
few,TRBD1,TRBV7-9,TRBJ2-6,TGTGCCAGCAGCTTAGGCGACAGGGCTGGGGCCAACGTCCTGACTTTC,CASSLGDRAGANVLTF
few,.,TRBV20-1,TRBJ1-3,TGCAGTGCTTACAGGGGAAACACCATATATTTT,CSAYRGNTIYF
few,TRBD1,TRBV9,TRBJ2-1,TGTGCCAGCAGCGTAGTACAGGGGCGGTACAATGAGCAGTTCTTC,CASSVVQGRYNEQFF
.,.,TRBV30,TRBJ1-1,TGTGCCTGGAGTACCCAGGGGTTAGCTGAAGCTTTCTTT,CAWSTQGLAEAFF
few,.,TRBV7-9,TRBJ2-7,TGTGCCAGCAGCATCCGGGACAAAAGGTACTTC,CASSIRDKRYF
.,.,TRBV3-1,TRBJ2-1,TGTGCCAGCAGCCTAAGGGCCATCCCTTACTACAATGAGCAGTTCTTC,CASSLRAIPYYNEQFF
.,TRBD1,TRBV6-1,TRBJ1-2,TGTGCCAGCAGTGAAGGACAGGGGGCCTATGGCTACACCTTC,CASSEGQGAYGYTF
.,TRBD2,TRBV5-1,TRBJ2-3,TGCGCCAGCAGCTTGGCCGGGAGGCAAGAAGATACGCAGTATTTT,CASSLAGRQEDTQYF
.,TRBD1,TRBV12-3/TRBV12-4,TRBJ1-1,TGTGCCAGCAGTTCGAGGGACAGGATAAGGACTGAAGCTTTCTTT,CASSSRDRIRTEAFF
few,TRBD1,TRBV7-9,TRBJ1-5,TGTGCCAGCAGCCGTTCGGGGACAGGGCGTAGCAATCAGCCCCAGCATTTT,CASSRSGTGRSNQPQHF
.,.,TRBV10-3,TRBJ2-2,TGTGCCATCAGTGAAGGGTCCGGGGAGCTGTTTTTT,CAISEGSGELFF
many,.,TRBV12-3/TRBV12-4,TRBJ2-7,TGTGCCAGCAGTTTAGGGTGGGGGCCCTACGAGCAGTACTTC,CASSLGWGPYEQYF